The 9 T cell receptor beta chains given below trace back to one sample, sequenced in a study of cytomegalovirus exposure and HLA in healthy donors. The PCR used 60 Vbeta and 13 Jbeta primers. Repertoires were generated with immunoSEQ multiplex PCR, while TCRdb's copy carries only in-frame clones and drops some. The sample has around 130,000 clones, approximately 84% seen once. Source material: PBMCs. The receptors shown here come from a boy between 2 and 10 years old in good health and CMV-seronegative.

The V and J genes are TRBV21-1 and TRBJ2-7; TRBD2, the D gene given by the table, was not confirmed from the DNA. TRBV21-1 is termed a pseudogene. The CDR3 is 14 amino acids. The CDR3 reads CASSKGLAAYEQYV. The CDR3, as DNA: TGTGCCAGCAGCAAAGGACTAGCGGCCTACGAGCAGTACGTC.

The V gene is TRBV19, the J gene TRBJ1-6; D is perhaps TRBD1 (6 bases). This CDR3 region has 17 residues. V was clipped by 7 bases and J by 7 bases, with 23 bases between them. Germline assignment: CDR1 LNHDA and CDR2 SQIVND (reference sequence). CDR3 coding DNA: TGTGCCAGTACCACTCGGGGGGGGCGATTGGGGAATTCACCCCTCCACTTT. Translating it yields CASTTRGGRLGNSPLHF.

The chain joins TRBV15 to TRBJ1-6; D is uncertain. The CDR3 runs 15 residues. V lost 0 bases to trimming and J lost 10 bases, with 13 bases between them. Germline-derived CDR1 and CDR2 are LNHNV and YYDKDF (reference sequence). The CDR3 nucleotides are TGTGCCACCAGCAGAGATAGCGGGGAGAACTCACCCCTCCACTTT. This encodes CATSRDSGENSPLHF.

This clone occurred a few times. This chain connects TRBV6-1 to TRBJ2-1, with D perhaps TRBD1 (5 bases). This CDR3 spans 14 amino acids. Germline-derived CDR1 and CDR2 are MNHNS and SASEGT. With 7 bases removed from V and 0 bases from J, the gap between germline ends came to 10 bases. In DNA form, the CDR3 reads TGTGCCAGCAAGTGGGGCATCTCCTACAATGAGCAGTTCTTC. This translates into CASKWGISYNEQFF.

V and J are TRBV5-6 and TRBJ1-5; 8 bases line up with TRBD1. Germline V gene data show CDR1 as SGHDT and CDR2 as YYEEEE. Trimming cost V 3 bases and J 1 base; bases outside gene matches: 12. This CDR3 contains 18 residues. CDR3 coding DNA: TGTGCCAGCAGCTCAACCGGACAGGGCATAGGAAGCAATCAGCCCCAGCATTTT. Protein: CASSSTGQGIGSNQPQHF.

The rearrangement joins TRBV29-1 to TRBJ2-1, with 10 bases that match TRBD1. CDR3 length equals 16 residues. In germline, CDR1 is SQVTM, CDR2 ANQGSEA. V shed 7 bases, J shed 5 bases, and the junction held 14 bases outside the gene matches. The CDR3 bases are TGCAGCGCCCTCCCCTACCTCGGGACAGGGGACAATGAGCAGTTCTTC. As protein: CSALPYLGTGDNEQFF.

The chain recombines TRBV6-7 with TRBJ2-7; the D gene is possibly TRBD1 (5 bases). TRBV6-7 is an ORF, and what it does is uncertain. The germline V and J ends were trimmed by 6 bases and 2 bases, with 20 bases remaining between them. This CDR3 comprises 16 residues. The chain's CDR3 is CASRIRTTQPTYEQYF. CDR3 DNA sequence: TGTGCCAGCAGAATCAGGACAACCCAGCCTACCTACGAGCAGTACTTC.

On this clone itself: A read error may account for a junction end that differs from germline. The V gene is TRBV7-9, the J gene TRBJ2-1, with 7 bases identical to TRBD2. The germline CDR1 and CDR2 sequences are SEHNR and FQNEAQ (reference sequence). The CDR3 length is 18 residues. This CDR3 reads CSSRWPGKLAASYNEQFF. The CDR3 DNA reads as TGTTCCAGCAGGTGGCCGGGGAAGCTAGCGGCATCCTACAATGAGCAGTTCTTC.

This chain uses TRBV21-1 with TRBJ2-1; the table's TRBD1 call for D was not verified on the DNA. TRBV21-1 is a pseudogene segment. The CDR3 spans 15 residues. CDR3 amino acids: CASSTRTGSDNEQFF. The DNA for the CDR3 is TGTGCCAGCAGTACACGGACAGGGTCTGACAATGAGCAGTTCTTC.